The next 11 T cell receptor beta chains were all read from a single sample in a study of blood T cell dynamics during melanoma immunotherapy (dated by TCRdb to 2018 to 2020). The library was generated by the immunoSEQ multiplex PCR assay. Here the immuneACCESS table is served through TCRdb, limited to in-frame sequences with V and J called. Missing clones are a known gap in these copies; in checked studies unresolved V genes cover under half, and the rest lacks a known reason. The sample has under 15,000 clones on record, just over 85% of them singletons. The ten largest clones take up 3.5% to 5.5% of the sample. Taken with the paper, the label for time point translates to: pre-treatment baseline. The sample was blood, taken from a patient treated with checkpoint blockade. The origin of the receptors is a human donor with melanoma.

J is TRBJ2-1 and V is TRBV25-1; TRBD2 matches at 7 bases. J gave up 5 bases and V 4 bases, and 5 bases lay outside the gene matches. This CDR3 is 14 amino acids long. Per germline, CDR1 MGHDK and CDR2 SYGVNS. Written as DNA, the CDR3 is TGTGCCAGCAGTGTGGCTAGCGGACACAATGAGCAGTTCTTC. Protein: CASSVASGHNEQFF.

This chain connects TRBV4-1 to TRBJ2-1; 10 nucleotides line up with TRBD2. CDR1 is MGHRA and CDR2 is YSYEKL in the germline V gene. The CDR3 extends over 19 amino acids. Trimming took 1 base from V and 1 from J; bases not matched to a gene: 10. The CDR3 loop is CASSQVRLAGARSYNEQFF. In DNA, the CDR3 is TGCGCCAGCAGCCAAGTTCGGCTAGCGGGAGCTAGATCCTACAATGAGCAGTTCTTC.

The chain recombines TRBV6-5 with TRBJ1-1, with TRBD1 matching over 7 bases. CDR1 and CDR2 from the germline V gene are MNHEY and SVGAGI. The CDR3 spans 15 residues. The V segment lost 2 bases and the J segment 10 bases; nucleotides outside the gene matches: 13. The DNA for the CDR3 is TGTGCCAGCAGTTACGTAAGGGGGACAGCTCGAGTAGCTTTCTTT. Translating it yields CASSYVRGTARVAFF.

The table lists this clone with a few counts. V usage is TRBV19 and J usage is TRBJ2-5, with D perhaps matching TRBD2 (6 bases). V shed 1 base and J shed 4 bases, with 34 bases lying between them. Per the germline V gene, CDR1 is LNHDA and CDR2 is SQIVND (reference sequence). The CDR3 spans 22 residues. CDR3 protein: CASSIGLRDARGRTRVGETQYF. The CDR3, as DNA: TGTGCCAGTAGTATAGGGCTCAGGGATGCCCGGGGGAGGACAAGGGTGGGAGAGACCCAGTACTTC.

The chain links TRBV7-8 to TRBJ2-3; D is ambiguous. The V gene lost 1 base and the J gene lost 1 base, with 9 bases spanning the gap. Germline CDR1 and CDR2: SGHVS and FQNEAQ. This CDR3 region has 15 residues. The CDR3 DNA reads TGTGCCAGCAGCTTAGGTAGGGCCGGCACAGATACGCAGTATTTT. Translating gives CASSLGRAGTDTQYF.

The rearrangement joins TRBV27 to TRBJ2-2; D may match TRBD1 or TRBD2 (5 bases each). Trimming removed 3 bases at V and 2 bases at J, with 10 bases between. This CDR3 region has 15 residues. The germline CDR1 and CDR2 sequences are MNHEY and SMNVEV (reference sequence). This chain's CDR3 is CASSFDRLNTGELFF. The CDR3 DNA reads as TGTGCCAGCAGTTTTGACAGACTAAACACCGGGGAGCTGTTTTTT.

This chain links TRBV25-1 with TRBJ1-5; TRBD1 is a possible D gene (5 bases). V was shortened by 5 bases and J by 9 bases, with 17 bases between the two germline ends. This CDR3 has 14 amino acids. In germline, CDR1 is MGHDK, CDR2 SYGVNS. In nucleotides, the CDR3 is TGTGCCAGCAGTCCCTCGGGACGTCCGGGGCCCCAGCATTTT. Translated: CASSPSGRPGPQHF.

This chain links TRBV29-1 with TRBJ2-3, with D hard to call. Trimming removed 5 bases from V and 3 bases from J, with 9 bases in between. Germline V CDR1 and CDR2: SQVTM, ANQGSEA. This CDR3 has 12 residues. The chain's CDR3 is CSVSNQTDTQYF. The CDR3 nucleotides read TGCAGCGTTTCTAACCAGACAGATACGCAGTATTTT.

The chain has TRBV7-3 and TRBJ2-5; a weak D match, TRBD2 (6 bases). The J call may be faulty, since TRBJ2-7 better matches the DNA end. The CDR3 length is 15 residues. CDR1 is SGHTA and CDR2 is FQGTGA in the germline V gene. The CDR3 DNA reads TGTGCCAGCAGCTTGACTAGTCAGCCTCTACGCGAGCAGTACTTC. Residues: CASSLTSQPLREQYF.

With regard to this clone: Germline and junction disagree at one end, which may indicate a read error. J is TRBJ2-7 and V is TRBV7-2; TRBD2 aligns across 11 bases. From germline, CDR1 is SGHTA and CDR2 FQGNSA. This CDR3 is built from 13 residues. CDR3 DNA sequence: TGTGCCAGCAGCCCGATAGCGGGGGGGATGGTGGGCTTC. It is translated as CASSPIAGGMVGF.

The chain combines TRBV5-1 with TRBJ2-2; no reliable D call. The CDR3 is 15 residues long. V lost 4 bases to trimming and J lost 7 bases, with 17 bases between them. Germline V gives CDR1 SGHRS, CDR2 YFSETQ. Here the CDR3 reads CASSPSRPESGELFF. The CDR3 DNA sequence: TGCGCCAGCAGCCCCAGCCGCCCGGAAAGCGGGGAGCTGTTTTTT.